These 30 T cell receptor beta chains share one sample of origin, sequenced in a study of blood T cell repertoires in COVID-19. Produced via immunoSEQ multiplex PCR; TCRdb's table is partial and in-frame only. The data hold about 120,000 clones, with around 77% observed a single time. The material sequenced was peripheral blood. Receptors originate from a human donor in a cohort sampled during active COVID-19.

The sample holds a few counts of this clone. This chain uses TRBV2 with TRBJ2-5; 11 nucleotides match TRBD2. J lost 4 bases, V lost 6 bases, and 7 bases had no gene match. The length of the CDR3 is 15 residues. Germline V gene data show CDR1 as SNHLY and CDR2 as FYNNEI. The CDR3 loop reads CASRVLAGGGETQYF. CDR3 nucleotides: TGTGCCAGCAGGGTTCTAGCGGGGGGAGGAGAGACCCAGTACTTC.

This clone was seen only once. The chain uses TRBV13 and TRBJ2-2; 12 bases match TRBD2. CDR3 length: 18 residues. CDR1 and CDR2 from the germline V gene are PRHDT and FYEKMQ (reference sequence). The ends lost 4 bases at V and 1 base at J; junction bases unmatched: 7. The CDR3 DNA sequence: TGTGCCAGCAGCTCCCTAGCGGGAGGGCCGGGGAACACCGGGGAGCTGTTTTTT. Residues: CASSSLAGGPGNTGELFF.

CDR3 sequence: CASSQALTTGGTGEQYF. The DNA for the CDR3 is TGCGCCAGCAGCCAGGCCCTTACGACAGGGGGCACCGGCGAGCAGTACTTC. The rearrangement links TRBV4-1 to TRBJ2-7; 10 nucleotides align to TRBD1. From germline, CDR1 is MGHRA and CDR2 YSYEKL. This CDR3 contains 17 residues. V lost 3 bases and J lost 6; bases outside the gene matches: 14.

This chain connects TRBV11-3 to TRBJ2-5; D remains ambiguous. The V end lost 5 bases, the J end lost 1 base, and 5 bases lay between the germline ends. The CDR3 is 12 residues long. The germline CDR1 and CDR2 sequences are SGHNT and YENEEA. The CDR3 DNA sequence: TGTGCCAGCAGCCCCGGCCAAGAGACCCAGTACTTC. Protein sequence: CASSPGQETQYF.

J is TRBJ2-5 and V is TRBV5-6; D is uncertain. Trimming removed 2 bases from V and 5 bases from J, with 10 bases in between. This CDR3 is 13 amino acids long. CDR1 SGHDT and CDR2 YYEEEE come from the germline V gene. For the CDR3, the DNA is TGTGCCAGCAGCTTTTGGGCCGCGGAGACCCAGTACTTC. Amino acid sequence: CASSFWAAETQYF.

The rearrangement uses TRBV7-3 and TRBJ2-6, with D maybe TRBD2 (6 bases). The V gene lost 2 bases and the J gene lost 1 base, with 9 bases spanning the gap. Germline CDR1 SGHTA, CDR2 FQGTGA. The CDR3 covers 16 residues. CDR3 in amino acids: CASSLVGGSGANVLTF. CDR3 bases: TGTGCCAGCAGCTTAGTCGGGGGATCTGGGGCCAACGTCCTGACTTTC.

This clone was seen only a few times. CDR3 amino acids: CSARVQGEAFF. The DNA of the CDR3 is TGCAGTGCTAGAGTGCAGGGTGAAGCTTTCTTT. The V gene is TRBV20-1, the J gene TRBJ1-1; a weak D match, TRBD1 (5 bases). The CDR3 has 11 amino acids. The V gene lost 1 base and the J gene lost 7 bases, with 7 bases spanning the gap. Looked up from germline, CDR1 is DFQATT and CDR2 is SNEGSKA (reference sequence).

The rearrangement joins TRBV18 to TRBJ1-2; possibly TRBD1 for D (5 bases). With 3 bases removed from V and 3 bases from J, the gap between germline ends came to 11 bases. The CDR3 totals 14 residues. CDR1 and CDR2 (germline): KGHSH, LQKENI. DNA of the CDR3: TGTGCCAGCTCACCTGCGGGGGGAGACTATGGCTACACCTTC. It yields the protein CASSPAGGDYGYTF.

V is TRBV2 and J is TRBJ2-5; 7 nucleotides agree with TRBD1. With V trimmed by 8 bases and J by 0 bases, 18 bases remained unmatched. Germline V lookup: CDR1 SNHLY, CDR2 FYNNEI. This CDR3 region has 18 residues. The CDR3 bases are TGTGCCAGCGGGTCGCCGGGACAGCCAGACCCATACCAAGAGACCCAGTACTTC. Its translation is CASGSPGQPDPYQETQYF.

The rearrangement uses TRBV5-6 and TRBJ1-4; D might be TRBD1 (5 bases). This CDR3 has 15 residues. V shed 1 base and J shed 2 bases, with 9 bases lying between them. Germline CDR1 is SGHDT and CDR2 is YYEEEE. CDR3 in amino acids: CASSLFSGTNEKLFF. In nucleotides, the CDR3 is TGTGCCAGCAGCTTGTTCTCAGGGACTAATGAAAAACTGTTTTTT.

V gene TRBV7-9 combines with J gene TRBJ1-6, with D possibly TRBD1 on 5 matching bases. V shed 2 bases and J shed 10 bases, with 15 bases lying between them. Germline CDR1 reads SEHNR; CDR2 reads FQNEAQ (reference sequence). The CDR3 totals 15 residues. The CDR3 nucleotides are TGTGCCAGCAGCTTATCAATTGGGCGGGGGTCACCCCTCCACTTT. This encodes CASSLSIGRGSPLHF.

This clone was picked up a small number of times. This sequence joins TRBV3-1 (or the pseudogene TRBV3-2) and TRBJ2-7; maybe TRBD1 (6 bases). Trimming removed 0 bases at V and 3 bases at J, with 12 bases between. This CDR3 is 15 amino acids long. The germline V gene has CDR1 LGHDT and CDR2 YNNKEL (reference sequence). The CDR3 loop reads CASSQESGVVYEQYF. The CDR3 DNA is TGTGCCAGCAGCCAAGAATCAGGGGTGGTCTACGAGCAGTACTTC.

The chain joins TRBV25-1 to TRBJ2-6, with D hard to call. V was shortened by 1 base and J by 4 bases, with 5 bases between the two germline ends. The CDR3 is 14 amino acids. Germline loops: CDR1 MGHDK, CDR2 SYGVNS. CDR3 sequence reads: CASSEFRGANVLTF. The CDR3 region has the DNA TGTGCCAGCAGTGAATTTAGAGGGGCCAACGTCCTGACTTTC.

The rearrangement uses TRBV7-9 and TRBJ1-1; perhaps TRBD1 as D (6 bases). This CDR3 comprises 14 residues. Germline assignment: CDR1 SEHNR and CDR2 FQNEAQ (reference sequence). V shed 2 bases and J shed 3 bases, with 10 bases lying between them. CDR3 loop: CASSLQGLHTEAFF. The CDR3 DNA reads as TGTGCCAGCAGCTTACAGGGGCTGCACACTGAAGCTTTCTTT.

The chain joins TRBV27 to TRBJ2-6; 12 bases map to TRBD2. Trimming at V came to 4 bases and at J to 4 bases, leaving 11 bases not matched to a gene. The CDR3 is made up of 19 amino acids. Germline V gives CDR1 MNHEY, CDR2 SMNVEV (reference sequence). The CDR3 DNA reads TGTGCCAGCAGTTCCGGACTAGCGGGGCAACCACGGGGGGCCAACGTCCTGACTTTC. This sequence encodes CASSSGLAGQPRGANVLTF.

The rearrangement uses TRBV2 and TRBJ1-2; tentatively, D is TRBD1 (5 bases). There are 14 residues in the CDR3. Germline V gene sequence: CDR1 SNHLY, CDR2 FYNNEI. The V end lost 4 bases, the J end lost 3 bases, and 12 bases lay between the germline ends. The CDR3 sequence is CASSAQGYDYGYTF. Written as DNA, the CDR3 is TGTGCCAGCAGTGCCCAGGGCTACGACTATGGCTACACCTTC.

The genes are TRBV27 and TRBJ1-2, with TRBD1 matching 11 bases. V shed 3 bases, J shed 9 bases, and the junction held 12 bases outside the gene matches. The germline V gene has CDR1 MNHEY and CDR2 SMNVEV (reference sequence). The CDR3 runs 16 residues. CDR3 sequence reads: CASSFASGTGGVSYTF. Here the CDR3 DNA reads TGTGCCAGCAGTTTCGCCTCCGGGACAGGGGGAGTTAGCTACACCTTC.

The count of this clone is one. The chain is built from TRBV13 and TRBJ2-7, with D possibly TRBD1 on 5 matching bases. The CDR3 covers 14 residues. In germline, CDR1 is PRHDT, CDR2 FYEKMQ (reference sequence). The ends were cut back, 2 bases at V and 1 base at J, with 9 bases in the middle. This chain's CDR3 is CASSLRDRSYEQYF. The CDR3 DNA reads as TGTGCCAGCAGCTTAAGAGACAGATCCTACGAGCAGTACTTC.

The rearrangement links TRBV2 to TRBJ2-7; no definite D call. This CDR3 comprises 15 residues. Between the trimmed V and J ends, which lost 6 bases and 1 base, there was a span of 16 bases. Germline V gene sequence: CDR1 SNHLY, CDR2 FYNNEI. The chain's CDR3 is CASSRGQVWSYEQYF. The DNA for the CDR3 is TGTGCCAGCAGCCGTGGGCAGGTCTGGTCCTACGAGCAGTACTTC.

CDR3 sequence: CASSLVAGTGYEQYF. Written as DNA, the CDR3 is TGCGCCAGCAGCTTGGTTGCCGGGACAGGGTACGAGCAGTACTTC. V gene TRBV5-1 combines with J gene TRBJ2-7; 9 positions match TRBD1. Germline-derived CDR1 and CDR2 are SGHRS and YFSETQ. V lost 0 bases and J lost 4; bases outside the gene matches: 5. The CDR3 contains 15 residues. The whole variable domain, filled in from reference TRBV5-1 and TRBJ2-7, reads KAGVTQTPRYLIKTRGQQVTLSCSPISGHRSVSWYQQTPGQGLQFLFEYFSETQRNKGNFPGRFSGRQFSNSRSEMNVSTLELGDSALYLCASSLVAGTGYEQYFGPGTRLTVT.

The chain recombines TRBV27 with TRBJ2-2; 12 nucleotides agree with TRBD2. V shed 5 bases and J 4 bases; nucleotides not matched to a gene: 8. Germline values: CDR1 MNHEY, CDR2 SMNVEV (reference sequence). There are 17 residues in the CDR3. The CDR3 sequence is CASSLQLAGGSTGELFF. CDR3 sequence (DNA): TGTGCCAGCAGTCTCCAACTAGCGGGAGGTTCCACCGGGGAGCTGTTTTTT.

CDR3 nucleotide sequence: TGTGCCAGCAGTCCGGGACTTAGCACAGATACGCAGTATTTT. It codes for CASSPGLSTDTQYF. The rearrangement uses TRBV6-2 or TRBV6-3 and TRBJ2-3; D is possibly TRBD2 (6 bases). Trimming cost V 5 bases and J 0 bases, with 9 bases left between them. CDR1 and CDR2 (germline): MNHEY, SVGEGT. This CDR3 has 14 amino acids.

This CDR3 reads CASSAGTPRGYGYTF. The CDR3 DNA reads as TGTGCCAGCAGTGCCGGGACACCGAGGGGCTATGGCTACACCTTC. The chain couples TRBV27 to TRBJ1-2; perhaps TRBD1 as D (6 bases). Trimming pared 5 bases from V and 4 bases from J, leaving 17 bases between. CDR1 and CDR2 from the germline V gene are MNHEY and SMNVEV (reference sequence). This CDR3 region has 15 residues.

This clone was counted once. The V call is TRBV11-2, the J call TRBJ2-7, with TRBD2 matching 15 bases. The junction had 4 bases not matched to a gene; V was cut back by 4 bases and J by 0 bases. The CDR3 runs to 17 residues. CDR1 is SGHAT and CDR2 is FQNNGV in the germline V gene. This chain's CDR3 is CASSSGTSGRISYEQYF. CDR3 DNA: TGTGCCAGCAGCTCCGGGACTAGCGGGAGGATCTCCTACGAGCAGTACTTC.

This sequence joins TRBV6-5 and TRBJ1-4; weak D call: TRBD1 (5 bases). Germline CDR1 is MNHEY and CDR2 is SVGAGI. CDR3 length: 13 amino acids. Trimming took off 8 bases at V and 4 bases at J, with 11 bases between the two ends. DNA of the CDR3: TGTGCCAGCGGTAGACAGAATAATGAAAAACTGTTTTTT. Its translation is CASGRQNNEKLFF.

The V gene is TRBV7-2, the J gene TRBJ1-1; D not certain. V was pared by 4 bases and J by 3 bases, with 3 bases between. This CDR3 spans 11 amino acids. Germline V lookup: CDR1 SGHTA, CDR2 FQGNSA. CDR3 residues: CASSSYTEAFF. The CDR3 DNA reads TGTGCCAGCAGCTCTTACACTGAAGCTTTCTTT.

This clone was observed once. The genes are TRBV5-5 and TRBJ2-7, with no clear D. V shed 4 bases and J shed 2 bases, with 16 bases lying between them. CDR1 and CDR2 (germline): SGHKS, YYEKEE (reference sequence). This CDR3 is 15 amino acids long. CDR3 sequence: CASSAQPDTTYEQYF. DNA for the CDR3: TGTGCCAGCAGCGCCCAACCCGACACCACCTACGAGCAGTACTTC.

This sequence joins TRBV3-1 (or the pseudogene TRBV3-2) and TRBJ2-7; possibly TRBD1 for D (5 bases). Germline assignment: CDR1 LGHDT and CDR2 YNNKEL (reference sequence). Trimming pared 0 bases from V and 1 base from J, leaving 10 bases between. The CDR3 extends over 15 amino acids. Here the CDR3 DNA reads TGTGCCAGCAGCCAAGATTACAGGAAGTCCTACGAGCAGTACTTC. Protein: CASSQDYRKSYEQYF.

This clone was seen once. CDR3 nucleotides: TGTGCCAGCAGCCCCGGGACAGGTTTCTACGAGCAGTACTTC. As protein: CASSPGTGFYEQYF. This rearrangement joins TRBV5-4 to TRBJ2-7, with 8 bases identical to TRBD1. CDR3 size: 14 residues. With 4 bases clipped from V and 3 bases from J, the junction kept 6 bases outside the gene matches. Germline lookup yields CDR1 SGHNT and CDR2 YYREEE (reference sequence).

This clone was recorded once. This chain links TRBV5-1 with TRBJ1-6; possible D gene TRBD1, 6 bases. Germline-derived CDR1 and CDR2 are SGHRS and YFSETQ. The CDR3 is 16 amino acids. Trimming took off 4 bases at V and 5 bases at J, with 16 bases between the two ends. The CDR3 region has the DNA TGCGCCAGCAGCGTCACAGGGAACGCGCATAATTCACCCCTCCACTTT. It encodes CASSVTGNAHNSPLHF.